This is a list of T cell receptor beta chains from one sample in a study. Using its own MiXCR run on the RT-PCR reads, TCRdb lists one record per CDR3 protein. Found here are around 700,000 distinct CDR3 sequences, around 14% of them singletons; the top ten hold 3.6%. Sequenced input: memory CD4+ T cells from blood. The receptors here all came from a female donor in good health, serving as a healthy control. Both conserved end residues are part of each CDR3. D genes are given only for firm matches. Not all rows give a size; the values are once, few, many and, for expanded clones, a class.

cdr3_length j_call v_call d_call clone_size cdr3_aa cdr3_nt
14 TRBJ2-3 TRBV18 - few CASSTQGRTDTQYF TGTGCCAGCTCAACCCAGGGGCGCACAGATACGCAGTATTTT
16 TRBJ2-1 TRBV18 TRBD2 few CASSPRVAGNHNEQFF TGTGCCAGCTCACCACGGGTAGCGGGAAACCACAATGAGCAGTTCTTC
16 TRBJ2-5 TRBV12-3/TRBV12-4 TRBD2 many CASTPGVAGGQETQYF TGTGCCAGCACCCCCGGGGTAGCGGGGGGGCAAGAGACCCAGTACTTC
15 TRBJ2-3 TRBV19 - - CASSIEATGPYTQYF TGTGCCAGTAGTATCGAGGCAACAGGGCCATATACGCAGTATTTT
14 TRBJ1-1 TRBV20-1 - many CSARDARTNTEAFF TGCAGTGCTAGAGATGCCAGGACAAACACTGAAGCTTTCTTT
16 TRBJ1-2 TRBV12-3/TRBV12-4 - - CASSFERVFVENGYTF TGTGCCAGCAGTTTTGAAAGGGTATTCGTGGAGAATGGCTACACCTTC
15 TRBJ1-3 TRBV15 TRBD1 many CATSRDLDRVNTIYF TGTGCCACCAGCAGAGATTTGGACAGGGTTAACACCATATATTTT
12 TRBJ2-7 TRBV7-3 - many CASSLTGGEQYF TGTGCCAGCAGCTTGACTGGGGGCGAGCAGTACTTC
12 TRBJ1-5 TRBV15 - few CATSRPNQPQHF TGTGCCACCAGCAGACCCAATCAGCCCCAGCATTTT
13 TRBJ2-1 TRBV19 - - CASSTGQTQEQFF TGTGCCAGTAGTACCGGACAAACGCAAGAGCAGTTCTTC
16 TRBJ2-2 TRBV20-1 TRBD2 few CSANPGGSGGHRELFF TGCAGTGCTAACCCGGGGGGGAGCGGGGGCCACCGGGAGCTGTTTTTT
15 TRBJ1-5 TRBV7-2 - - CASSLFGGDDQPQHF TGTGCCAGCAGCTTATTTGGTGGTGATGATCAGCCCCAGCATTTT
15 TRBJ2-4 TRBV20-1 TRBD1 many CSAARTGLAKNIQYF TGCAGTGCTGCCCGGACAGGGCTAGCCAAAAACATTCAGTACTTC
14 TRBJ1-2 TRBV28 - - CASSLGAQVYGYTF TGTGCCAGCAGTCTGGGGGCGCAGGTCTATGGCTACACCTTC
17 TRBJ2-7 TRBV20-1 - - CSARTPGLTGYSYEQYF TGCAGTGCTAGGACCCCAGGGCTGACCGGGTACTCCTACGAGCAGTACTTC
15 TRBJ2-2 TRBV12-3/TRBV12-4 - many CASRSGYANTGELFF TGTGCCAGCAGAAGCGGCTACGCGAACACCGGGGAGCTGTTTTTT
13 TRBJ1-5 TRBV7-2 TRBD1 many CASSFGQGQPQHF TGTGCCAGCAGCTTCGGACAGGGTCAGCCCCAGCATTTT
16 TRBJ2-5 TRBV24-1 TRBD2 few CATSDPLAGKQETQYF TGTGCCACCAGTGACCCACTAGCGGGAAAACAAGAGACCCAGTACTTC
18 TRBJ1-5 TRBV27 TRBD1 - CASSLFGQGARGDQPQHF TGTGCCAGCAGTTTATTTGGACAGGGGGCCCGAGGGGATCAGCCCCAGCATTTT